The sequence of this T cell receptor beta chain was determined in a study of blood T cell repertoires in COVID-19. Study summary: Italy, Spain and the United States were the sources of the convalescent and acute COVID-19 samples.

This CDR3 region has 14 residues. Germline CDR1 is MNHEY and CDR2 is SVGAGI. Trimming took off 2 bases at V and 0 bases at J, with 7 bases between the two ends. Measured with immunoSEQ multiplex PCR; TCRdb has only the in-frame clones, and not every one. The sample holds roughly 180,000 clones, about four fifths seen once. This chain links TRBV6-5 with TRBJ2-5; D may be TRBD1 (6 bases). Material: peripheral blood. The receptor was derived from a woman between 55 and 75 years old with COVID-19, enrolled during active disease. The CDR3 region is CASSYDRNQETQYF. DNA of the CDR3: TGTGCCAGCAGTTACGACAGGAACCAAGAGACCCAGTACTTC.